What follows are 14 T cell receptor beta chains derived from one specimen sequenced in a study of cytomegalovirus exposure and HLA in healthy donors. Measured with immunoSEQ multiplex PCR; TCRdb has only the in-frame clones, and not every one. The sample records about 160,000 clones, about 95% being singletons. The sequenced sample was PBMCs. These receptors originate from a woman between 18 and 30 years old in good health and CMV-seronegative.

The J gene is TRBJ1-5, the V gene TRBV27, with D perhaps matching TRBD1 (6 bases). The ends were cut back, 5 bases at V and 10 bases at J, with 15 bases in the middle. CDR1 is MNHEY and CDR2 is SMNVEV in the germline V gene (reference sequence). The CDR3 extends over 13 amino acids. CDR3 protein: CASSVQGTFPQHF. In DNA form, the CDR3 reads TGTGCCAGCAGTGTCCAAGGGACATTCCCCCAGCATTTT.

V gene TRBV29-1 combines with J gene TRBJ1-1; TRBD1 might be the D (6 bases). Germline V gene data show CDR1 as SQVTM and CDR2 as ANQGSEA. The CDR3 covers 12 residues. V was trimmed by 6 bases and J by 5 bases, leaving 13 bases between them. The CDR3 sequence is CSVQTGWTEAFF. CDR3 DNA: TGCAGCGTCCAAACAGGGTGGACTGAAGCTTTCTTT.

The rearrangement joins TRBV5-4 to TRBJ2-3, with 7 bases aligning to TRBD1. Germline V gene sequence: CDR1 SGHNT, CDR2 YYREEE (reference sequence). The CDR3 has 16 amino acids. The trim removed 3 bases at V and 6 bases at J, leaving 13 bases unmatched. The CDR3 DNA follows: TGTGCCAGCAGCTCTGCGAGGGGGCGCTCGTGGGATACGCAGTATTTT. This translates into CASSSARGRSWDTQYF.

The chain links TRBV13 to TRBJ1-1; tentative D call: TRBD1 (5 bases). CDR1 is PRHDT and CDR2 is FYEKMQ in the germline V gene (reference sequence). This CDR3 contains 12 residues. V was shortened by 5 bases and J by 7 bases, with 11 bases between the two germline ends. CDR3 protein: CASSQARDEAFF. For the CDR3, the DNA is TGTGCCAGCAGCCAAGCCAGGGATGAAGCTTTCTTT. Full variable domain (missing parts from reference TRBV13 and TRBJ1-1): AAGVIQSPRHLIKEKRETATLKCYPIPRHDTVYWYQQGPGQDPQFLISFYEKMQSDKGSIPDRFSAQQFSDYHSELNMSSLELGDSALYFCASSQARDEAFFGQGTRLTVV.

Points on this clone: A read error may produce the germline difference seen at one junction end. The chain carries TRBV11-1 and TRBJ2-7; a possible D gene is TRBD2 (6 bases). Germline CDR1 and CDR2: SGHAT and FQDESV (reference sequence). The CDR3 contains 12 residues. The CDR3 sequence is CASSLGSGTQDF. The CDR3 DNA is TGTGCCAGCAGCCTGGGGTCAGGGACTCAGGACTTC.

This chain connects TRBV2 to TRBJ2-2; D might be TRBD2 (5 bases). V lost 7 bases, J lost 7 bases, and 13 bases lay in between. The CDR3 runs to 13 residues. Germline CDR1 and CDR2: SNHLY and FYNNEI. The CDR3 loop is CASNTLAGGELFF. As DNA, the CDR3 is TGTGCCAGCAACACCCTAGCCGGCGGGGAGCTGTTTTTT.

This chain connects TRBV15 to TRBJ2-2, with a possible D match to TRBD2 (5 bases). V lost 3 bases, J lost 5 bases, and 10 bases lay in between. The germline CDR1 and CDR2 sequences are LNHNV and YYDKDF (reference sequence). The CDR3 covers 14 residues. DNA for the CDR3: TGTGCCACCAGCAGCGTAAGAGGGACCGGGGAGCTGTTTTTT. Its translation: CATSSVRGTGELFF.

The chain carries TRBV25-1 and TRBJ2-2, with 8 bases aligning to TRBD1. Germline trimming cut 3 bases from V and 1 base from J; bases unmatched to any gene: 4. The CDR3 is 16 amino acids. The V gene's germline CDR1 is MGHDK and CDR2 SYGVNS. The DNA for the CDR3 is TGTGCCAGCAGTGAGCCGGACAGGGAGAACACCGGGGAGCTGTTTTTT. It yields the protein CASSEPDRENTGELFF.

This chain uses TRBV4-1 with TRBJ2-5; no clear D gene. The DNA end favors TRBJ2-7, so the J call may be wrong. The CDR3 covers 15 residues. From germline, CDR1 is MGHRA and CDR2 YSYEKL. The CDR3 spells CASSQVVRSSYEQYF. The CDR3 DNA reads TGCGCCAGCAGCCAAGTCGTGCGGAGTTCCTACGAGCAGTACTTC.

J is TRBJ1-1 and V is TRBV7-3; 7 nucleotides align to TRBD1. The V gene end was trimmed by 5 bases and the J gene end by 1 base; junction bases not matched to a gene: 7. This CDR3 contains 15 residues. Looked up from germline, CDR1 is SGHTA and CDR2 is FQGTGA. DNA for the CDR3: TGTGCCAGCAGCCTCGCCGGGACAGAGAACACTGAAGCTTTCTTT. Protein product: CASSLAGTENTEAFF.

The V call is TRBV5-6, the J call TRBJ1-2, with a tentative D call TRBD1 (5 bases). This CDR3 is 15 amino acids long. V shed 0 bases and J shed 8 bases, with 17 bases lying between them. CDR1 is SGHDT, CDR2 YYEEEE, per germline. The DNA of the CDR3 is TGTGCCAGCAGCTTGGGGTTCGGGGGGGGTGAAGGCTACACCTTC. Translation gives CASSLGFGGGEGYTF. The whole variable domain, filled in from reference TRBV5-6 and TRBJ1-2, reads DAGVTQSPTHLIKTRGQQVTLRCSPKSGHDTVSWYQQALGQGPQFIFQYYEEEERQRGNFPDRFSGHQFPNYSSELNVNALLLGDSALYLCASSLGFGGGEGYTFGSGTRLTVV.

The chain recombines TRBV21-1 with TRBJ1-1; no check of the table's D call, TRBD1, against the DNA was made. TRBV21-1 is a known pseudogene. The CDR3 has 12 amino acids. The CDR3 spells CASDDRNTEAFF. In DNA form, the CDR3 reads TGTGCCAGCGACGACAGAAACACTGAAGCTTTCTTT.

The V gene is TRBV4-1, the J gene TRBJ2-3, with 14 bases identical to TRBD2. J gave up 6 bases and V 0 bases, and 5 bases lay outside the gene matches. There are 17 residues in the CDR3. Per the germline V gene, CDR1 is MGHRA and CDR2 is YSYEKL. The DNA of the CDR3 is TGCGCCAGCAGCCAAGATTTGAGACTAGCGGGGGGGGATACGCAGTATTTT. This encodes CASSQDLRLAGGDTQYF.

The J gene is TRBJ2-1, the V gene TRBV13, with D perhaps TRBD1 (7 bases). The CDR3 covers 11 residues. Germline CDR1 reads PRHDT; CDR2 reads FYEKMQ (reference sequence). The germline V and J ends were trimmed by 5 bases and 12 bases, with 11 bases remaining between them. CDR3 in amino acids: CASSVQGGQFF. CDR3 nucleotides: TGTGCCAGCAGCGTCCAGGGGGGGCAGTTCTTC.